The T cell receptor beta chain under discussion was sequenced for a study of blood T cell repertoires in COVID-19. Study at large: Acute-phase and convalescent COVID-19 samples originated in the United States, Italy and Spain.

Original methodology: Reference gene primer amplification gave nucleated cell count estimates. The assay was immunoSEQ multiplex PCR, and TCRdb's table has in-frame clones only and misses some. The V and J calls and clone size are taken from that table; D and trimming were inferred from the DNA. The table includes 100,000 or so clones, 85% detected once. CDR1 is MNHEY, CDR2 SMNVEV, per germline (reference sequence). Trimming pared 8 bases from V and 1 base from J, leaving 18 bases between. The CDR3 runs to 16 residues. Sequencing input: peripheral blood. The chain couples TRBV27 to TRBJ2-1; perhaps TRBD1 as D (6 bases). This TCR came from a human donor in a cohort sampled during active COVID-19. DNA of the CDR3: TGTGCCAGCGGTACCTGGGGGCCCCGTTCCTACAATGAGCAGTTCTTC. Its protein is CASGTWGPRSYNEQFF.